The 13 T cell receptor beta chains below all came from one sample that was sequenced in a study of CD8 T cells in Susac syndrome. Reverse transcription of about 0.45 to 1 ug RNA used random hexamers. TCRdb itself ran the immunoSEQ multiplex PCR reads through MiXCR, one entry per CDR3 protein. The data hold 180,000 or so distinct CDR3 sequences, with just under 95% observed a single time. The sample consisted of CD4+ T cells from PBMCs. The receptors come from a human donor with Susac syndrome.

This clonotype was seen once. The rearrangement links TRBV20-1 to TRBJ1-6; D gene uncertain. Trimming removed 1 base at V and 7 bases at J, with 8 bases between. The CDR3 covers 13 residues. CDR1 and CDR2 from the germline V gene are DFQATT and SNEGSKA (reference sequence). The CDR3: CSARGPRNSPLHF. For the CDR3, the DNA is TGCAGTGCTAGAGGACCCCGGAATTCACCCCTCCACTTT.

The sample holds one count of this clonotype. The chain carries TRBV28 and TRBJ2-2, with D perhaps assigned TRBD1 or TRBD2 (5 bases each). The CDR3 has 16 amino acids. The V gene's germline CDR1 is MDHEN and CDR2 SYDVKM. The germline V and J ends were trimmed by 4 bases and 4 bases, with 16 bases remaining between them. The CDR3: CASSSGTAAATGELFF. CDR3 DNA: TGTGCCAGCAGTTCCGGGACGGCGGCGGCCACCGGGGAGCTGTTTTTT.

A word on this clonotype: At one end the junction does not follow the germline gene, possibly because of a read error. The V gene is TRBV2, the J gene TRBJ1-2; no clear D gene. CDR3 length: 14 residues. The germline V gene has CDR1 SNHLY and CDR2 FYNNEI. CDR3 residues: CASIERSVSYGYTF. The CDR3 DNA follows: TGTGCCAGCATTGAACGTTCTGTAAGCTATGGCTACACCTTC.

CDR3 nucleotides: TGTGCCAGCAGTGACCGGGACGACAGCTACGAGCAGTACTTC. Amino acids: CASSDRDDSYEQYF. The V call is TRBV25-1, the J call TRBJ2-7; D tentatively reads TRBD1 or TRBD2 (5 bases each). The CDR3 sequence is 14 residues long. Germline CDR1 is MGHDK and CDR2 is SYGVNS. Between the trimmed V and J ends, which lost 3 bases and 3 bases, there was a span of 12 bases.

This clonotype was picked up one time. This chain uses TRBV18 with TRBJ2-3; D remains unclear. The CDR3 extends over 13 amino acids. CDR1 and CDR2 (germline): KGHSH, LQKENI. Trimming cost V 6 bases and J 4 bases, with 11 bases left between them. The chain's CDR3 is CASSPVWADTQYF. Here the CDR3 DNA reads TGTGCCAGCTCTCCCGTGTGGGCAGATACGCAGTATTTT.

This rearrangement joins TRBV29-1 to TRBJ1-1; D ambiguous. V lost 2 bases to trimming and J lost 0 bases, with 10 bases between them. This CDR3 region has 14 residues. Germline CDR1 is SQVTM and CDR2 is ANQGSEA. The DNA for the CDR3 is TGCAGCGTTGAACCGGTCAGCTTGAACACTGAAGCTTTCTTT. This sequence encodes CSVEPVSLNTEAFF. The full variable domain, with the rest looked up from reference TRBV29-1 and TRBJ1-1, is SAVISQKPSRDICQRGTSLTIQCQVDSQVTMMFWYRQQPGQSLTLIATANQGSEATYESGFVIDKFPISRPNLTFSTLTVSNMSPEDSSIYLCSVEPVSLNTEAFFGQGTRLTVV.

The genes are TRBV20-1 and TRBJ2-2; D is possibly TRBD2 (6 bases). Trimming stripped 5 bases from V and 5 bases from J, with 12 bases between. Germline assignment: CDR1 DFQATT and CDR2 SNEGSKA (reference sequence). CDR3 length: 13 amino acids. CDR3 coding DNA: TGCAGTGCTCCGCGGGGAGGAACCGGGGAGCTGTTTTTT. It yields the protein CSAPRGGTGELFF.

The chain combines TRBV6-5 with TRBJ2-1; the D is unclear. CDR3 length equals 12 residues. Germline V gene lookup returns CDR1 MNHEY and CDR2 SVGAGI. Trimming removed 7 bases at V and 6 bases at J, with 10 bases between. CDR3 DNA: TGTGCCAGCACCGCTAGACCCAATGAGCAGTTCTTC. It specifies CASTARPNEQFF.

The chain employs TRBV5-1 and TRBJ2-1; D possibly corresponds to TRBD2 (6 bases). The V gene's germline CDR1 is SGHRS and CDR2 YFSETQ. The CDR3 is made up of 16 amino acids. The V end lost 0 bases, the J end lost 4 bases, and 14 bases lay between the germline ends. The DNA for the CDR3 is TGCGCCAGCAGCTTGGCCGGGACTCTATATTACAATGAGCAGTTCTTC. Protein product: CASSLAGTLYYNEQFF.

V gene TRBV5-1 combines with J gene TRBJ2-7; D is possibly TRBD2 (5 bases). The V and J ends lost 0 bases and 2 bases respectively, with 21 bases between them. Germline CDR1 reads SGHRS; CDR2 reads YFSETQ. The CDR3 has 18 residues. The CDR3, as DNA: TGCGCCAGCAGCTTGGTCACGCGGGTGGGCAGCCGCACCTACGAGCAGTACTTC. This gives the protein CASSLVTRVGSRTYEQYF.

The chain is built from TRBV28 and TRBJ1-3, with TRBD1 matching over 8 bases. After removal of 6 bases from V and 8 bases from J, the junction contained 9 bases not matched to a gene. Per germline, CDR1 MDHEN and CDR2 SYDVKM. This CDR3 has 14 residues. CDR3 in amino acids: CASSRPGQGYTIYF. In DNA form, the CDR3 reads TGTGCCAGCAGCCGCCCCGGACAGGGTTACACCATATATTTT.

The J gene is TRBJ2-7, the V gene TRBV28, with D perhaps assigned TRBD1 or TRBD2 (5 bases each). CDR1 is MDHEN, CDR2 SYDVKM, per germline. The CDR3 is 13 residues long. The V and J ends lost 3 bases and 7 bases respectively, with 13 bases between them. CDR3 coding DNA: TGTGCCAGCAGTTTTGGGACCCGCCGGGAGCAGTACTTC. Translation gives CASSFGTRREQYF.

The V gene is TRBV27, the J gene TRBJ1-1; 9 nucleotides align to TRBD1. The CDR3 is 16 amino acids. Germline V gene data show CDR1 as MNHEY and CDR2 as SMNVEV (reference sequence). Trimming cost V 6 bases and J 2 bases; bases outside gene matches: 10. CDR3 coding DNA: TGTGCCAGCAGCCCCCGGACAGGGGACCCTAACACTGAAGCTTTCTTT. Residues: CASSPRTGDPNTEAFF.